This entry lists 30 T cell receptor beta chains sequenced from one sample in a study of metastatic and nonmetastatic thyroid tumors. Ahead of thyroid surgery, no patient had received treatment of any kind. TCRdb redid the clone calls on the PCR reads using MiXCR. The sample contains some 55,000 clones, 25% to 30% of which appear only once. Sequencing used blood. These receptors were taken from a female donor with papillary thyroid cancer or a benign thyroid nodule (not recorded which). Some clones in this sample may be carry-over from other donors' samples.

At least ten counts were recorded for this clone. The gene calls are TRBV7-2 and TRBJ2-2; possible D gene TRBD2, 7 bases. The CDR3 runs to 13 residues. Germline-derived CDR1 and CDR2 are SGHTA and FQGNSA. V lost 7 bases and J lost 7, with 13 bases in between. The CDR3 spells CASMGGAVGELFF. In DNA form, the CDR3 reads TGTGCCAGCATGGGGGGGGCGGTCGGGGAGCTGTTTTTT.

This clone is categorized as medium-sized. The gene calls are TRBV27 and TRBJ2-7; 7 nucleotides align to TRBD1. Germline loops: CDR1 MNHEY, CDR2 SMNVEV (reference sequence). CDR3 size: 15 residues. With 4 bases clipped from V and 2 bases from J, the junction kept 8 bases outside the gene matches. The CDR3 DNA reads TGTGCCAGCAGTTATCGGGGACAGACTACCTACGAGCAGTACTTC. This gives the protein CASSYRGQTTYEQYF.

The sample holds many counts of this clone. This sample also contains other DNA sequences that code for the same CDR3. The J gene is TRBJ2-7, the V gene TRBV5-6; D tentatively reads TRBD1 or TRBD2 (5 bases each). Germline CDR1 is SGHDT and CDR2 is YYEEEE. The CDR3 sequence is 14 residues long. The V end lost 4 bases, the J end lost 2 bases, and 13 bases lay between the germline ends. CDR3 sequence: CASSLEGRPYEQYF. As DNA, the CDR3 is TGTGCCAGCAGCCTCGAGGGACGCCCCTACGAGCAGTACTTC. Full variable domain (remainder filled in from reference TRBV5-6 and TRBJ2-7): DAGVTQSPTHLIKTRGQQVTLRCSPKSGHDTVSWYQQALGQGPQFIFQYYEEEERQRGNFPDRFSGHQFPNYSSELNVNALLLGDSALYLCASSLEGRPYEQYFGPGTRLTVT.

V usage is TRBV7-3 and J usage is TRBJ1-1; D possibly corresponds to TRBD1 (6 bases). V was trimmed by 6 bases and J by 5 bases, leaving 16 bases between them. Germline loops: CDR1 SGHTA, CDR2 FQGTGA. This CDR3 contains 14 residues. The CDR3 sequence is CASSLQGRETEAFF. For the CDR3, the DNA is TGTGCCAGCAGTCTCCAGGGGCGGGAAACTGAAGCTTTCTTT.

The chain recombines TRBV7-9 with TRBJ1-3; D call uncertain. Per germline, CDR1 SEHNR and CDR2 FQNEAQ (reference sequence). Trimming stripped 6 bases from V and 0 bases from J, with 6 bases between. This CDR3 contains 13 residues. This chain's CDR3 is CASSRSSGNTIYF. CDR3 nucleotides: TGTGCCAGCAGTCGGAGCTCTGGAAACACCATATATTTT.

This clone was observed a few times. The genes are TRBV14 and TRBJ2-7; 11 nucleotides line up with TRBD1. CDR1 and CDR2 (germline): SGHDN, FVKESK. V gave up 6 bases and J gave up 3 bases; unmatched junction bases: 1. The CDR3 is made up of 13 amino acids. Here the CDR3 DNA reads TGTGCCAGCAGTGGGACAGGGGGCTACGAGCAGTACTTC. This gives the protein CASSGTGGYEQYF.

This clone was detected a few times. The DNA for the CDR3 is TGTGCCAGCGCCGGATCTAACTATGGCTACACCTTC. Translating gives CASAGSNYGYTF. The genes are TRBV6-1 and TRBJ1-2, with D unclear. The CDR3 covers 12 residues. Germline V lookup: CDR1 MNHNS, CDR2 SASEGT. Trimming took 8 bases from V and 0 from J, leaving 7 bases between them.

This clone was observed at least ten times. The V and J genes are TRBV3-1 and TRBJ2-3; D gene uncertain. The length of the CDR3 is 15 residues. From germline, CDR1 is LGHDT and CDR2 YNNKEL (reference sequence). V gave up 5 bases and J gave up 14 bases, with 26 bases separating them. The chain's CDR3 is CASSYFWLAPVGPYF. Here the CDR3 DNA reads TGTGCCAGCAGCTACTTTTGGTTGGCACCTGTCGGTCCGTATTTT.

The J gene is TRBJ1-3, the V gene TRBV6-1; no clear D gene. The germline CDR1 and CDR2 sequences are MNHNS and SASEGT. Deletions cut 3 bases from V and 9 bases from J, with 15 bases between. The CDR3 is 14 amino acids. The CDR3 reads CASSDRAGRITIYF. CDR3 nucleotides: TGTGCCAGCAGTGATAGGGCGGGCAGGATCACCATATATTTT.

Note on this clone: This may be a read error, as it is one base from a much larger clone. The chain couples TRBV6-2 or TRBV6-3 to TRBJ1-6; D uncertain. CDR1 MNHEY and CDR2 SVGEGT come from the germline V gene. The CDR3 extends over 13 amino acids. CDR3 nucleotide sequence: TGTGCCAGCAGTTACAACATCCGGGCACCCCTCCAATTT. As protein: CASSYNIRAPLQF.

This clone has only one observation. The chain links TRBV4-1 to TRBJ1-6; the D is unclear. The CDR3 loop spans 13 amino acids. V shed 0 bases and J shed 8 bases, with 5 bases lying between them. From germline, CDR1 is MGHRA and CDR2 YSYEKL. DNA for the CDR3: TGCGCCAGCAGCCAAGAAGGCTATTCACCCCTCCACTTT. Translating it yields CASSQEGYSPLHF.

To note about this clone: A read error may explain this, as a much larger clone is one base away. The chain is built from TRBV12-3 or TRBV12-4 and TRBJ1-2; D may be TRBD1 (6 bases). The CDR3 extends over 15 amino acids. This CDR3 is CASSLALGGGYVYTF. CDR3 nucleotides: TGTGCCAGCAGTTTAGCGCTGGGGGGCGGCTATGTCTACACCTTC.

The V gene is TRBV12-3 or TRBV12-4, the J gene TRBJ2-1; D uncertain. V lost 1 base to trimming and J lost 7 bases, with 5 bases between them. CDR3 length equals 12 residues. DNA for the CDR3: TGTGCCAGCAGTTTAGGGGTGAATGAGCAGTTCTTC. This encodes CASSLGVNEQFF.

The V gene is TRBV18, the J gene TRBJ2-3; 7 bases match TRBD2. V was pared by 1 base and J by 6 bases, with 7 bases of the junction left unmatched. This CDR3 comprises 15 residues. Germline V lookup: CDR1 KGHSH, CDR2 LQKENI. The CDR3 here is CASSPLGEGLDTQYF. CDR3 nucleotide sequence: TGTGCCAGCTCACCACTAGGGGAGGGTCTGGATACGCAGTATTTT.

The chain employs TRBV30 and TRBJ1-5; D not certain. The CDR3 covers 13 residues. CDR1 is GTSNPN and CDR2 is SVGIG in the germline V gene (reference sequence). Trimming cost V 7 bases and J 4 bases, with 14 bases left between them. CDR3 DNA sequence: TGTGCCTCCCTAATGCGAGGAAATCAGCCCCAGCATTTT. This translates into CASLMRGNQPQHF.

This clone was recorded a few times. The chain is built from TRBV28 and TRBJ1-2; no definite D call. The V gene's germline CDR1 is MDHEN and CDR2 SYDVKM. The V end was cut by 7 bases, the J end by 4 bases, with 7 bases between. The CDR3 totals 11 residues. The CDR3 DNA sequence: TGTGCCAGCACTCTCGGCTATGGCTACACCTTC. Residues: CASTLGYGYTF.

The J gene is TRBJ2-3, the V gene TRBV10-1; 9 bases are shared with TRBD1. This CDR3 contains 15 residues. Trimming took 3 bases from V and 2 from J; bases not matched to a gene: 3. CDR1 is WNHNN and CDR2 is SYGVQD in the germline V gene (reference sequence). CDR3 region: CASSEWTGATDTQYF. In DNA, the CDR3 is TGCGCCAGCAGTGAATGGACAGGGGCCACAGATACGCAGTATTTT.

The chain recombines TRBV5-1 with TRBJ2-7; D call uncertain. The ends were cut back, 0 bases at V and 2 bases at J, with 6 bases in the middle. This CDR3 comprises 13 residues. CDR1 is SGHRS, CDR2 YFSETQ, per germline. The CDR3 loop reads CASSLATAYEQYF. The DNA for the CDR3 is TGCGCCAGCAGCTTGGCCACGGCCTACGAGCAGTACTTC.

The CDR3 here is CASSLAGPHNEQFF. In DNA, the CDR3 is TGTGCCAGCAGCTTAGCGGGCCCGCACAATGAGCAGTTCTTC. V is TRBV7-8 and J is TRBJ2-1; no clear D gene. V dropped 0 bases and J dropped 5 bases, with 8 bases sitting between them. Germline V lookup: CDR1 SGHVS, CDR2 FQNEAQ. This CDR3 spans 14 amino acids.

On this clone: The sample carries other DNA sequences with the same CDR3. The chain has TRBV5-6 and TRBJ2-7, with a weak D call TRBD1 (6 bases). Germline V gene sequence: CDR1 SGHDT, CDR2 YYEEEE. This CDR3 is 15 amino acids long. V lost 2 bases, J lost 0 bases, and 12 bases lay in between. CDR3 DNA: TGTGCCAGCAGCTTAGGGGGTATCGGCTCCTACGAGCAGTACTTC. Protein: CASSLGGIGSYEQYF. Full variable domain (outside the CDR3, taken from reference TRBV5-6 and TRBJ2-7): DAGVTQSPTHLIKTRGQQVTLRCSPKSGHDTVSWYQQALGQGPQFIFQYYEEEERQRGNFPDRFSGHQFPNYSSELNVNALLLGDSALYLCASSLGGIGSYEQYFGPGTRLTVT.

This clone has at least ten counts. The rearrangement links TRBV28 to TRBJ2-5, with 8 bases identical to TRBD1. The V and J ends lost 3 bases and 5 bases, in that order; junction bases with no gene match: 11. From germline, CDR1 is MDHEN and CDR2 SYDVKM. The CDR3 is 16 residues long. The CDR3 here is CASSFQGAGPRETQYF. The CDR3 nucleotides are TGTGCCAGCAGTTTTCAGGGGGCCGGCCCGCGGGAGACCCAGTACTTC. Together with reference TRBV28 and TRBJ2-5, the CDR3 gives the full variable domain: DVKVTQSSRYLVKRTGEKVFLECVQDMDHENMFWYRQDPGLGLRLIYFSYDVKMKEKGDIPEGYSVSREKKERFSLILESASTNQTSMYLCASSFQGAGPRETQYFGPGTRLLVL.

This chain connects TRBV16 to TRBJ1-2, with 9 bases matching TRBD1. The CDR3 has 15 amino acids. CDR1 is KGHSY, CDR2 FQNENV, per germline. V lost 3 bases and J lost 8; bases outside the gene matches: 10. The CDR3 region has the DNA TGTGCCAGCAGCCATACAGGGGGCCGATCGGAGGGCTACACCTTC. It specifies CASSHTGGRSEGYTF.

The CDR3 region is CASSFRGDQPQHF. CDR3 DNA sequence: TGTGCCAGCAGTTTCCGAGGCGATCAGCCCCAGCATTTT. The chain has TRBV6-5 and TRBJ1-5; no definite D call. This CDR3 is built from 13 residues. V lost 4 bases and J 5 bases, leaving 9 bases between the germline ends. Germline V gives CDR1 MNHEY, CDR2 SVGAGI.

J is TRBJ1-1 and V is TRBV5-6; no clear D. CDR3 length: 14 amino acids. CDR1 and CDR2 (germline): SGHDT, YYEEEE. V was shortened by 1 base and J by 7 bases, with 14 bases between the two germline ends. The CDR3 bases are TGTGCCAGCAGCTTGTACTGGGTTGGAGGTGAAGCTTTCTTT. As protein: CASSLYWVGGEAFF.

The V call is TRBV11-2, the J call TRBJ2-1, with 8 bases identical to TRBD1. V lost 4 bases to trimming and J lost 3 bases; unmatched junction nucleotides: 8. This CDR3 is built from 16 residues. Germline CDR1 SGHAT, CDR2 FQNNGV. The CDR3 DNA reads TGTGCCAGCAGCTATGGGACAGGAATATTCTACAATGAGCAGTTCTTC. This codes for CASSYGTGIFYNEQFF.

Only a few counts were recorded for this clone. The rearrangement uses TRBV12-3 or TRBV12-4 and TRBJ1-2; D remains unclear. V was shortened by 6 bases and J by 5 bases, with 10 bases between the two germline ends. The CDR3 loop spans 12 amino acids. DNA of the CDR3: TGTGCCAGCAGCCCGCAGGATTATGGCTACACCTTC. Encoded protein: CASSPQDYGYTF.

This clone was seen only a few times. The V and J genes are TRBV24-1 and TRBJ2-2; TRBD1 matches at 7 bases. Germline V gene lookup returns CDR1 KGHDR and CDR2 SFDVKD. CDR3 length equals 16 residues. Germline trimming cut 6 bases from V and 3 bases from J; bases unmatched to any gene: 9. CDR3 nucleotides: TGTGCCACCAGTCCAGCCCGGGACAGTTACACCGGGGAGCTGTTTTTT. This codes for CATSPARDSYTGELFF.

The chain recombines TRBV27 with TRBJ1-1; possibly TRBD1 for D (6 bases). The germline V gene has CDR1 MNHEY and CDR2 SMNVEV (reference sequence). V was clipped by 6 bases and J by 7 bases, with 15 bases between them. This CDR3 has 13 residues. The CDR3 spells CASSSSRGFEAFF. The CDR3 DNA follows: TGTGCCAGCAGCTCGTCCAGGGGATTTGAAGCTTTCTTT.

The chain couples TRBV28 to TRBJ2-1, with D perhaps assigned TRBD1 or TRBD2 (5 bases each). Trimming shortened V by 8 bases and J by 6 bases, and 23 bases separated the two germline ends. Germline values: CDR1 MDHEN, CDR2 SYDVKM. This CDR3 is built from 16 residues. CDR3 nucleotides: TGTGCCAGCTATCCGCGGGCTAGGGGCCTCGGCAATGAGCAGTTCTTC. Translating gives CASYPRARGLGNEQFF.

The rearrangement uses TRBV9 and TRBJ2-7; no definite D call. Germline V gene sequence: CDR1 SGDLS, CDR2 YYNGEE. The CDR3 loop spans 15 amino acids. Trimming pared 1 base from V and 0 bases from J, leaving 11 bases between. Written as DNA, the CDR3 is TGTGCCAGCAGCGTAAATTCCGGAAGCTCCTACGAGCAGTACTTC. Translating it yields CASSVNSGSSYEQYF.